These T cell receptor beta chains were read from a single sample in a study of blood T cell repertoires in COVID-19. Repertoires were generated with immunoSEQ multiplex PCR, while TCRdb's copy carries only in-frame clones and drops some. Of about 15,000 clones in the sample, 80% to 85% were seen once. Sequenced sample: peripheral blood. Receptors were obtained from a man of 80 years or more with active or convalescent COVID-19. Both conserved end residues are part of each CDR3. Each record gives: V gene, D gene, clone size, J gene, CDR3 protein, CDR3 DNA. D genes are given only for firm matches. Clone size is stated in some rows and not others, as once, few, many or a class when expanded.

TRBV24-1,NA,NA,TRBJ2-3,CATSDSRGATTSTDTQYF,TGTGCCACCAGTGATTCCAGGGGGGCAACAACCTCCACAGATACGCAGTATTTT
TRBV7-8,TRBD2,once,TRBJ2-3,CASSPGTRGTDTQYF,TGTGCCAGCAGCCCCGGGACTAGGGGCACAGATACGCAGTATTTT
TRBV28,NA,NA,TRBJ1-1,CASSLINSREAFF,TGTGCCAGCAGTTTAATTAATTCCAGGGAAGCTTTCTTT
TRBV2,NA,NA,TRBJ1-1,CASRPPGGGAEAFF,TGTGCCAGCAGGCCTCCCGGCGGTGGAGCTGAAGCTTTCTTT
TRBV9,NA,NA,TRBJ1-5,CASSSTGKPNQPQHF,TGTGCCAGCAGCTCTACAGGGAAACCGAATCAGCCCCAGCATTTT
TRBV19,NA,NA,TRBJ2-3,CASSMDILTDTQYF,TGTGCCAGTAGTATGGACATTCTCACAGATACGCAGTATTTT
TRBV3-1/TRBV3-2,TRBD1,NA,TRBJ1-6,CASSQARTGGNSPLHF,TGTGCCAGCAGCCAAGCAAGGACAGGGGGAAATTCACCCCTCCACTTT
TRBV29-1,NA,NA,TRBJ1-3,CSVDNREGGNTIYF,TGCAGCGTTGATAACAGGGAGGGTGGAAATACCATATATTTT
TRBV30,NA,NA,TRBJ1-6,CAWSTVYSPLHF,TGTGCCTGGAGTACGGTCTATTCACCCCTCCACTTT
TRBV6-1,NA,once,TRBJ1-5,CASSELSRQPQHF,TGTGCCAGCAGTGAACTTTCCCGGCAGCCCCAGCATTTT
TRBV9,TRBD1,NA,TRBJ2-5,CASSRTGTGLVETQYF,TGTGCCAGCAGCCGAACCGGGACAGGACTGGTGGAGACCCAGTACTTC
TRBV5-8,NA,NA,TRBJ1-3,CASSGSKVLAGDTIYF,TGTGCCAGCAGCGGCAGTAAGGTCCTCGCCGGGGACACCATATATTTT
TRBV5-1,NA,few,TRBJ2-3,CASSPRTVDTQYF,TGCGCCAGCAGCCCCCGGACAGTAGATACGCAGTATTTT
TRBV4-1,TRBD1,once,TRBJ1-1,CASSQDPGTGARKAFF,TGCGCCAGCAGCCAAGACCCCGGGACAGGGGCTCGCAAGGCTTTCTTT
TRBV7-2,TRBD2,NA,TRBJ2-7,CASRQRGGSYEQYF,TGTGCCAGCAGGCAGCGGGGGGGCTCCTACGAGCAGTACTTC